The entry below describes one T cell receptor beta chain. The data belong to a study of T cell changes during pregnancy in multiple sclerosis. Repertoires were generated with immunoSEQ multiplex PCR, while TCRdb's copy carries only in-frame clones and drops some. This table holds tens of thousands of clones, around 91% found once. Trimming pared 0 bases from V and 2 bases from J, leaving 7 bases between. The germline V gene has CDR1 MDHEN and CDR2 SYDVKM. This CDR3 contains 14 residues. V is TRBV28 and J is TRBJ1-1; no clear D gene. This receptor was obtained from a female donor with multiple sclerosis, enrolled in a pregnancy study. The material was CD8+ T cells from peripheral blood mononuclear cells, obtained in the second trimester of pregnancy. CDR3: CASSLWSGNTEAFF. As DNA, the CDR3 is TGTGCCAGCAGTTTATGGTCGGGTAACACTGAAGCTTTCTTT.